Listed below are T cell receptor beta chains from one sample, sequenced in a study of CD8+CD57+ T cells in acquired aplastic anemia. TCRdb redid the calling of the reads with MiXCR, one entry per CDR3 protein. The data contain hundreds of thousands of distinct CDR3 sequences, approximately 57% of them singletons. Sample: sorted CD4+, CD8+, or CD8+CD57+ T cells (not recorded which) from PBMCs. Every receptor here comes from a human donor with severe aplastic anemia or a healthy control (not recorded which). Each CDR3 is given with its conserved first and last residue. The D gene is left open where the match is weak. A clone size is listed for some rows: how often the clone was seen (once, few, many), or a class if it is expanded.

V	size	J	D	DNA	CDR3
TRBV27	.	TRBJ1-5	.	TGTGCCAGCAGTTTATTCCCGGGGGGCAATCAGCCCCAGCATTTT	CASSLFPGGNQPQHF
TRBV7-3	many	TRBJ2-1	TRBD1	TGTGCCAGCAGCTCGTCCGGGACAGCTTACAATGAGCAGTTCTTC	CASSSSGTAYNEQFF
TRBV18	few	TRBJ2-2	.	TGTGCCAGCTCCCTAGAGACCGGGGAGCTGTTTTTT	CASSLETGELFF
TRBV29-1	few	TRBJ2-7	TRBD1	TGCAGCGGAGGGACAGGGACCGAGCAGTACTTC	CSGGTGTEQYF
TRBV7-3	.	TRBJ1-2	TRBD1	TGTGCCAGCAGTCCGGGACAGGGAAGAGGCTACACCTTC	CASSPGQGRGYTF
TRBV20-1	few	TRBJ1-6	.	TGCAGTGCTAGAGCCCCGGACAGAAATTCACCCCTCCACTTT	CSARAPDRNSPLHF
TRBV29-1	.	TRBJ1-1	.	TGCAGCGTTGACAGCATGAACACTGAAGCTTTCTTT	CSVDSMNTEAFF
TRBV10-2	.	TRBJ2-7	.	TGCGCCAGCACGGGCAGAGCCTACGAGCAGTACTTC	CASTGRAYEQYF
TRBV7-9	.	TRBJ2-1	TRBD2	TGTGCCAGCAGCTTGCTAGCGGGACTACTCCATGAGCAGTTCTTC	CASSLLAGLLHEQFF
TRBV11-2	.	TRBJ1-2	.	TGTGCCAGCAGCTCCCCTGTCGACTATGGCTACACCTTC	CASSSPVDYGYTF
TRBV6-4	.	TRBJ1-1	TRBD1	TGTGCCAGTCGGGACAGAGAGAACACTGAAGCTTTCTTT	CASRDRENTEAFF
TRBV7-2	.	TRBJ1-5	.	TGTGCCAGCAGCTTATTTCGGGGCGCGGGGCAGCCCCAGCATTTT	CASSLFRGAGQPQHF
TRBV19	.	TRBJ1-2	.	TGTGCCAGTAGTTCCTGGACAGTCTATGGCTACACCTTC	CASSSWTVYGYTF
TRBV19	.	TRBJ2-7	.	TGTGCCAGTAGTCCGCAGGGGAGCTCCTACGAGCAGTACTTC	CASSPQGSSYEQYF
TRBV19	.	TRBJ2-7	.	TGTGCCAGTAGTATCAGGGGACCCTCTGAAGAGCAGTACTTC	CASSIRGPSEEQYF
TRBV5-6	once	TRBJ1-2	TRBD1	TGTGCCAGCAGCTTGTCGGGACGGACAGGGGAGGGTGGCTACACCTTC	CASSLSGRTGEGGYTF
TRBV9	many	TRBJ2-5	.	TGTGCCAGCAGCGCGGTCGGGACAGGGAGACTAGCGGACCGCCAAGAGACCCAGTACTTC	CASSAVGTGRLADRQETQYF
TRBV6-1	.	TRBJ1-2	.	TGTGCCAGCAGCGAAATTTTAGGGGTAGCGGTCGGCTACACCTTC	CASSEILGVAVGYTF
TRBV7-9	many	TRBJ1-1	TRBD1	TGTGCCAGCAGCCCTCCCCCGGACAGGGGGCCGAACACTGAAGCTTTCTTT	CASSPPPDRGPNTEAFF
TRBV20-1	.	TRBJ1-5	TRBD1	TGCAGTGCTAGAAAAAACAGGGGAGGGGATCAGCCCCAGCATTTT	CSARKNRGGDQPQHF
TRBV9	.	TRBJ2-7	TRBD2	TGTGCCAGCAGCGTAGGGGGGACTAGCGGACCAGGGCGACTTCAGTACTTC	CASSVGGTSGPGRLQYF
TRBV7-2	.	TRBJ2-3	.	TGTGCCAGCAGCTTATTGACGACGCAGTATTTT	CASSLLTTQYF
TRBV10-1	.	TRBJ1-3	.	TGCGCCAGCAGTGAGGGGGCCAGCTCTGGAAACACCATATATTTT	CASSEGASSGNTIYF
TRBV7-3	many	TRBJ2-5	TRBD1	TGTGCCAGCAGCTCTGGGACAGGGTACCAAGAGACCCAGTACTTC	CASSSGTGYQETQYF
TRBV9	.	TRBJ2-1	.	TGTGCCAGCAGCTTAGGCATGGCGGACAATGAGCAGTTCTTC	CASSLGMADNEQFF
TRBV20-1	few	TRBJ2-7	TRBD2	TGCAGTGCTAGAGGACTAGCATCCCATGAGCAGTACTTC	CSARGLASHEQYF
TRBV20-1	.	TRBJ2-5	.	TGCAGTGCCAGACACCTGAACCAAGAGACCCAGTACTTC	CSARHLNQETQYF
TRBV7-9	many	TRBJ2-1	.	TGTGCCAGCAGCCGGGCCGCGATACCCAATGAGCAGTTCTTC	CASSRAAIPNEQFF
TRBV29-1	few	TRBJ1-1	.	TGCAGCGTTGGGCTCCAGGCCCAGAACACTGAAGCTTTCTTT	CSVGLQAQNTEAFF
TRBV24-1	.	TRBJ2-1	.	TGTGCCACCAGTGAGGGGCCTGAGCAGTTCTTC	CATSEGPEQFF
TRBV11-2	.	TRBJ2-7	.	TGTGCCAGCAGCTTAGGAATAATTAAGGGGTACGAGCAGTACTTC	CASSLGIIKGYEQYF
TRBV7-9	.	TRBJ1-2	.	TGTGCCAGCGGCCGGGCGGTTCGGGGTGGCTACACCTTC	CASGRAVRGGYTF
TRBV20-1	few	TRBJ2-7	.	TGCAGTGCTAGCGGGTTAGCCTACGAGCAGTACTTC	CSASGLAYEQYF
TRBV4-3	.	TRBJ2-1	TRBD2	TGCGCCAGCAGCCAAGATTCCTTCGCCCGACTGGCGGGAGATACAGAGCAGTTCTTC	CASSQDSFARLAGDTEQFF
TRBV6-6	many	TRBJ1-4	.	TGTGCCAGCAGTTATTTACAGGGTGTGCGTGAAAAACTGTTTTTT	CASSYLQGVREKLFF
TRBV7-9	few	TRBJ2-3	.	TGTGCCAGCAGCCTTAGGGGGGCCGATACGCAGTATTTT	CASSLRGADTQYF
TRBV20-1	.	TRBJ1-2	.	TGCAGTGCTCAAAACGGCGGGACCCGTATGGATGGCTACACCTTC	CSAQNGGTRMDGYTF
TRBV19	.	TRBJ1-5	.	TGTGCCAGTCACAGGGATAGCAATCAGCCCCAGCATTTT	CASHRDSNQPQHF
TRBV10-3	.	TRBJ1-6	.	TGTGCCATCAGTGGCGCCAAGGACAGCTATAATTCACCCCTCCACTTT	CAISGAKDSYNSPLHF
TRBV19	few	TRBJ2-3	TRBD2	TGTGCCAGTAGACTCGCGGGGGTCCTCACAGATACGCAGTATTTT	CASRLAGVLTDTQYF
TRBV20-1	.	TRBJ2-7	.	TGCAGTGCTAGAGATCCTAGAACCTACGCGCAGTACTTC	CSARDPRTYAQYF
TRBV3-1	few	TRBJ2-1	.	TGTGCCAGCAGCCGAGGGGGGAGTCGGGATGAGCAGTTCTTC	CASSRGGSRDEQFF
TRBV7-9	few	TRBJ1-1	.	TGTGCCACCAGCAGACCAAGGGACATTAGGGGTGGCACTGAAGCTTTCTTT	CATSRPRDIRGGTEAFF
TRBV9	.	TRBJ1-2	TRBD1	TGTGCCAGCAGCGTAGATGAGACAGGGGGCTGGGGTGATGGCTACACCTTC	CASSVDETGGWGDGYTF
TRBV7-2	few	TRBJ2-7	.	TGTGCCAGCAGCTCGTCCGATCCCTGGGACTTTAGTTACGAGCAGTACTTC	CASSSSDPWDFSYEQYF
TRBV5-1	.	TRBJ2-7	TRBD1	TGCGCCAGCAGCTTGGAGGGGGCTAATCCCTCCTACGAGCAGTACTTC	CASSLEGANPSYEQYF
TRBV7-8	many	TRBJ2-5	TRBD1	TGTGCCAGCAGCTTAGTCGGGACAGGGTTAGGAGAAGAGACCCAGTACTTC	CASSLVGTGLGEETQYF
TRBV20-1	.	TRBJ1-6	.	TGCAGTGCTCCTAACCGGAGCTCCTATAATTCACCCCTCCACTTT	CSAPNRSSYNSPLHF